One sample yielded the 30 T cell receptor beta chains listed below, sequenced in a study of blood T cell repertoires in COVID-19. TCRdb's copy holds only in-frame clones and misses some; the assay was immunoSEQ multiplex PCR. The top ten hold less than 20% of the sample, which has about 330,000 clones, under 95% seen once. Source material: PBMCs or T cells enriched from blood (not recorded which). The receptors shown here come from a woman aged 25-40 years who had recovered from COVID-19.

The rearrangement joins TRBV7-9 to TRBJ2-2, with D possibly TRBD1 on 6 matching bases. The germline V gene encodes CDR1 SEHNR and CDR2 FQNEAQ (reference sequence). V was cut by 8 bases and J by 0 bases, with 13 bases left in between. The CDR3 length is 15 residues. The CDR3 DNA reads TGTGCCAGCGGCTCCGGGACAACGAACACCGGGGAGCTGTTTTTT. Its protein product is CASGSGTTNTGELFF.

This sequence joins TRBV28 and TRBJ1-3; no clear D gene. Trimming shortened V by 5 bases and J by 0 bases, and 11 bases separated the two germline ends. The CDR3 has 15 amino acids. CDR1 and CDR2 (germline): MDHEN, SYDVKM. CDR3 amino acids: CASSPARVSGNTIYF. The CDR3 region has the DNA TGTGCCAGCAGTCCAGCCCGGGTCTCTGGAAACACCATATATTTT.

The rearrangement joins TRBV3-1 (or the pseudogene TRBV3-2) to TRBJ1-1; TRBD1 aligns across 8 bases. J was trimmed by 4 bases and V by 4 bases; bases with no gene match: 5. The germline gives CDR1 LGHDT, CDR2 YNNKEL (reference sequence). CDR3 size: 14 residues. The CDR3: CASSRLQGGTEAFF. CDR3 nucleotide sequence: TGTGCCAGCAGCCGACTACAGGGGGGCACTGAAGCTTTCTTT.

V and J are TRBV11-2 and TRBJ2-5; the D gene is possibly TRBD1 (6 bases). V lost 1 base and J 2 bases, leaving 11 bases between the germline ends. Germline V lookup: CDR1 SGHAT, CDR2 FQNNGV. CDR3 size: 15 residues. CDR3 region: CASSLGTGRQETQYF. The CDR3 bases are TGTGCCAGCAGCTTAGGCACAGGGCGTCAAGAGACCCAGTACTTC.

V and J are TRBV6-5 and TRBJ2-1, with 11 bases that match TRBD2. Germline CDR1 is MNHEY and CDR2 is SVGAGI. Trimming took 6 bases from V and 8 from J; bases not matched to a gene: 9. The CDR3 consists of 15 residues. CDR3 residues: CASSLTSGSGHEQFF. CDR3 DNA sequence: TGTGCCAGCAGCCTAACTAGCGGGAGTGGTCATGAGCAGTTCTTC.

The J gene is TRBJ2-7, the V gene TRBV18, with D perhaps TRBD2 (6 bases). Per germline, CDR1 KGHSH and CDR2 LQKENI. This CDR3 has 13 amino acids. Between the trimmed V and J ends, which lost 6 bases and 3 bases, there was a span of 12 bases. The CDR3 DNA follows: TGTGCCAGCTCCCGGGACTCAAACTACGAGCAGTACTTC. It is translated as CASSRDSNYEQYF.

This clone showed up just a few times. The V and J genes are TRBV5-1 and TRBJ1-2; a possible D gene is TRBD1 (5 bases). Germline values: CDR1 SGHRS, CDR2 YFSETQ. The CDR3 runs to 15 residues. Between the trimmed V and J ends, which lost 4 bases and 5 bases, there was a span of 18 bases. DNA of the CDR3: TGCGCCAGCAGCATGTGGGGGGGAGTTACTTATGGCTACACCTTC. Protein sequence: CASSMWGGVTYGYTF.

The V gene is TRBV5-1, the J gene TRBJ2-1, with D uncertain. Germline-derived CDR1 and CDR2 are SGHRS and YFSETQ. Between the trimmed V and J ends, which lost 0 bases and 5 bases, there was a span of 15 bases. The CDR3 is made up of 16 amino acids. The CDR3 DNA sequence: TGCGCCAGCAGCTTGGCGCCGCCCTACGGAGACAATGAGCAGTTCTTC. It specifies CASSLAPPYGDNEQFF.

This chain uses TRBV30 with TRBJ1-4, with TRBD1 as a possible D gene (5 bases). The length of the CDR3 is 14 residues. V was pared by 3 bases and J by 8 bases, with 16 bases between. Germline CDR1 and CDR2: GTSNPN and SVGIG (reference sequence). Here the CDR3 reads CAWSAGVQDEKLFF. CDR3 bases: TGTGCCTGGAGCGCGGGGGTGCAGGACGAAAAACTGTTTTTT. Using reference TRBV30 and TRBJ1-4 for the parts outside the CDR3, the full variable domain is SQTIHQWPATLVQPVGSPLSLECTVEGTSNPNLYWYRQAAGRGLQLLFYSVGIGQISSEVPQNLSASRPQDRQFILSSKKLLLSDSGFYLCAWSAGVQDEKLFFGSGTQLSVL.

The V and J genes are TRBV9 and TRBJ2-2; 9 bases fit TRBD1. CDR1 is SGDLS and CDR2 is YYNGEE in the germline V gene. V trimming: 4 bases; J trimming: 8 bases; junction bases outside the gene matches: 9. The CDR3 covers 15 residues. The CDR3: CASSRTGESRGELFF. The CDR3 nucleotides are TGTGCCAGCAGCAGGACAGGGGAAAGTAGAGGGGAGCTGTTTTTT.

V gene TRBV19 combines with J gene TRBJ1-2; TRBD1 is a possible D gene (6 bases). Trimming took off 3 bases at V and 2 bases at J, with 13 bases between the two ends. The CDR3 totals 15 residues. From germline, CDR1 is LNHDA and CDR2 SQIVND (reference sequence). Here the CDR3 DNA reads TGTGCCAGTAGTATGGGGGCGTCGTCGAACTATGGCTACACCTTC. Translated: CASSMGASSNYGYTF.

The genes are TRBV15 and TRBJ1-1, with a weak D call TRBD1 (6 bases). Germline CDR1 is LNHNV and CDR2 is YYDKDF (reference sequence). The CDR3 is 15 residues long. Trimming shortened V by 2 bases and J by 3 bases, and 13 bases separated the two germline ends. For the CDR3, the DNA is TGTGCCACCAGCAGATCAGGGGAGGGGGACACTGAAGCTTTCTTT. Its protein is CATSRSGEGDTEAFF.

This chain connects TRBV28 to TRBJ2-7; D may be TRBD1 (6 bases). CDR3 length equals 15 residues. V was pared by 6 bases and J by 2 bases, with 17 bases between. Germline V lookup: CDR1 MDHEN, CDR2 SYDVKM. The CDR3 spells CASSLQGSLTYEQYF. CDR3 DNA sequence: TGTGCCAGCAGCCTACAGGGATCTCTAACCTACGAGCAGTACTTC.

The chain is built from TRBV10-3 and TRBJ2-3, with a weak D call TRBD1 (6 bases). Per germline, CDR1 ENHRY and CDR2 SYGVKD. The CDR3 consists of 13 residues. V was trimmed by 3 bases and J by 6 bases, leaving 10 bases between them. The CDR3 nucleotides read TGTGCCATCAGTGATACAGGGCGCGATACGCAGTATTTT. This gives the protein CAISDTGRDTQYF.

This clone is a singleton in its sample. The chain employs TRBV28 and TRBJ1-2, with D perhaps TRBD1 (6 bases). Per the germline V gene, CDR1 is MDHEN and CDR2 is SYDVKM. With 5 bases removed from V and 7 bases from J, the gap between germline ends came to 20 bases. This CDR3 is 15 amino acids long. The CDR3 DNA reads TGTGCCAGCAGTCCCACTACAGGGAACCATCTTGGCTACACCTTC. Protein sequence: CASSPTTGNHLGYTF.

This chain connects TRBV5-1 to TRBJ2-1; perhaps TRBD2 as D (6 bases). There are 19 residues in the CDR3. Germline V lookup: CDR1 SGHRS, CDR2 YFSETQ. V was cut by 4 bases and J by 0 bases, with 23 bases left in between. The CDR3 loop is CASSPNAGTSLNSYNEQFF. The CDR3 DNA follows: TGCGCCAGCAGCCCCAACGCCGGGACTTCACTCAACTCCTACAATGAGCAGTTCTTC.

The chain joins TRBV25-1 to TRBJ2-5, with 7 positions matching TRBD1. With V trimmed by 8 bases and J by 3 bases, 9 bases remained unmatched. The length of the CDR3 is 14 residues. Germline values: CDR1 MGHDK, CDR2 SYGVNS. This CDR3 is CASSSTGVEETQYF. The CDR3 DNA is TGTGCCAGCTCCTCTACAGGGGTTGAAGAGACCCAGTACTTC.

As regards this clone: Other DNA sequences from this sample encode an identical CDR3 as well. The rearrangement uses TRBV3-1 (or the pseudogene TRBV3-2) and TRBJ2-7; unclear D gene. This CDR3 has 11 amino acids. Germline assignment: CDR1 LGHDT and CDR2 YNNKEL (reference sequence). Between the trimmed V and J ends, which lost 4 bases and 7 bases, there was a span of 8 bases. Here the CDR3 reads CASSRSREQYF. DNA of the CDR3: TGTGCCAGCAGCCGGTCACGGGAGCAGTACTTC.

The CDR3 region is CASSRGDGYTF. The CDR3 coding sequence is TGTGCCAGCAGCAGGGGGGATGGCTACACCTTC. The chain recombines TRBV12-3 or TRBV12-4 with TRBJ1-2; 7 positions agree with TRBD1. This CDR3 comprises 11 residues. J gave up 6 bases and V 6 bases, and 1 base lay outside the gene matches.

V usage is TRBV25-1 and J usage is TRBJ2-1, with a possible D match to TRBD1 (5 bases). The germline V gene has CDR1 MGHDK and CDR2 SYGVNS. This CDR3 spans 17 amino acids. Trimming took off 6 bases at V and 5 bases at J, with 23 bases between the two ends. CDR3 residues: CASSHRWKGKTDNEQFF. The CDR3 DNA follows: TGTGCCAGCAGCCACCGTTGGAAGGGGAAGACGGACAATGAGCAGTTCTTC. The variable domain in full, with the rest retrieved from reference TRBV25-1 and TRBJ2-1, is EADIYQTPRYLVIGTGKKITLECSQTMGHDKMYWYQQDPGMELHLIHYSYGVNSTEKGDLSSESTVSRIRTEHFPLTLESARPSHTSQYLCASSHRWKGKTDNEQFFGPGTRLTVL.

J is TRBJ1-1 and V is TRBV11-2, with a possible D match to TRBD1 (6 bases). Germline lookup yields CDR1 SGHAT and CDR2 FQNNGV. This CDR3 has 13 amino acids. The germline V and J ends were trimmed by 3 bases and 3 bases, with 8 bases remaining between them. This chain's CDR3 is CASSLQGYTEAFF. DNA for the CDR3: TGTGCCAGCAGCTTGCAGGGGTACACTGAAGCTTTCTTT. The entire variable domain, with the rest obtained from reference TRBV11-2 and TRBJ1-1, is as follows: EAGVAQSPRYKIIEKRQSVAFWCNPISGHATLYWYQQILGQGPKLLIQFQNNGVVDDSQLPKDRFSAERLKGVDSTLKIQPAKLEDSAVYLCASSLQGYTEAFFGQGTRLTVV.

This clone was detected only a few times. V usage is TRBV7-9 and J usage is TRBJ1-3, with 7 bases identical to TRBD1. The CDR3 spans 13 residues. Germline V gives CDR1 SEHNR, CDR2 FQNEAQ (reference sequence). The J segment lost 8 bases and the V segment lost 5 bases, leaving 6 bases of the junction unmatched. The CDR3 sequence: CASSLRDSHTIYF. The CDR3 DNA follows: TGTGCCAGCAGCCTACGGGACAGCCACACCATATATTTT. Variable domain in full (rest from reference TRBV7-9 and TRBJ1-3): DTGVSQNPRHKITKRGQNVTFRCDPISEHNRLYWYRQTLGQGPEFLTYFQNEAQLEKSRLLSDRFSAERPKGSFSTLEIQRTEQGDSAMYLCASSLRDSHTIYFGEGSWLTVV.

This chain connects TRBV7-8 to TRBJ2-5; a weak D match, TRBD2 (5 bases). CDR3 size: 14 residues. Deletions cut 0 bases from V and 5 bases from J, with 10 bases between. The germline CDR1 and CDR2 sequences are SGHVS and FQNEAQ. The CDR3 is CASSLARGMETQYF. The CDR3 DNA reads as TGTGCCAGCAGCTTAGCGCGAGGGATGGAGACCCAGTACTTC.

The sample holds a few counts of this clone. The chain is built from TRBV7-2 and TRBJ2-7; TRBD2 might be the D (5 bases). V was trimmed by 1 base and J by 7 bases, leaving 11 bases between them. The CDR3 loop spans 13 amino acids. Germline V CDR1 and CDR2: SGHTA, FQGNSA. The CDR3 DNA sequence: TGTGCCAGCAGCTTAGATAGGGAGTGGGAGCAGTACTTC. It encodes CASSLDREWEQYF.

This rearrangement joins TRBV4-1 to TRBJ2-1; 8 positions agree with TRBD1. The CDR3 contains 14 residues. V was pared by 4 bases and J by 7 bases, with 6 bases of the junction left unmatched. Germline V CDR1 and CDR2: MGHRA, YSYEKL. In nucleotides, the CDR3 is TGCGCCAGCAGCCCTTACGACAGGGGAAATGAGCAGTTCTTC. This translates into CASSPYDRGNEQFF.

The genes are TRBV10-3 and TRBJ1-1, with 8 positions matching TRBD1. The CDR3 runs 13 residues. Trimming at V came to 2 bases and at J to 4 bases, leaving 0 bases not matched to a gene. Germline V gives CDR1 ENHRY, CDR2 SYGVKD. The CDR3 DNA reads TGTGCCATCAGTGAGACAGGGGGCACTGAAGCTTTCTTT. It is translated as CAISETGGTEAFF.

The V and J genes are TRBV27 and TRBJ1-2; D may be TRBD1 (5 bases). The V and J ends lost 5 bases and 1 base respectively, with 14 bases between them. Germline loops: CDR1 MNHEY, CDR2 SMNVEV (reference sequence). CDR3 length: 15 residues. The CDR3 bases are TGTGCCAGCAGTCCTCGGGGGTTAGGTAACTATGGCTACACCTTC. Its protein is CASSPRGLGNYGYTF.

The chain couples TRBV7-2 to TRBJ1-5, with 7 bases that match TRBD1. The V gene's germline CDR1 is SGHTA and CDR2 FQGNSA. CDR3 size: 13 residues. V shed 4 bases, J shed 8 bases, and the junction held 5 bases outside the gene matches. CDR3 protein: CASSSYRGEPQHF. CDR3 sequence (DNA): TGTGCCAGCAGCTCGTACAGGGGAGAGCCCCAGCATTTT. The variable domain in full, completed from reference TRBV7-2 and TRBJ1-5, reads GAGVSQSPSNKVTEKGKDVELRCDPISGHTALYWYRQSLGQGLEFLIYFQGNSAPDKSGLPSDRFSAERTGGSVSTLTIQRTQQEDSAVYLCASSSYRGEPQHFGDGTRLSIL.

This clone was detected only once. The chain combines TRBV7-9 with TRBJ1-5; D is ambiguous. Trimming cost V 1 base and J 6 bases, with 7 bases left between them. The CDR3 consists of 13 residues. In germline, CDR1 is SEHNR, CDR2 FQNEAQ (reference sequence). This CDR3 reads CASSLGWSQPQHF. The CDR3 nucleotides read TGTGCCAGCAGCTTAGGTTGGAGTCAGCCCCAGCATTTT. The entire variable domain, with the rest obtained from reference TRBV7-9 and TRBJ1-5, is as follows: DTGVSQNPRHKITKRGQNVTFRCDPISEHNRLYWYRQTLGQGPEFLTYFQNEAQLEKSRLLSDRFSAERPKGSFSTLEIQRTEQGDSAMYLCASSLGWSQPQHFGDGTRLSIL.

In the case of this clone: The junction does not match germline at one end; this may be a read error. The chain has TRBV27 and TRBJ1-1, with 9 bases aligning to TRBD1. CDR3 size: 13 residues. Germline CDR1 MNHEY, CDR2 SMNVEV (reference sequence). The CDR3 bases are TGTGCCAGCAGCCTATCTTGGGACAGGGTGGTTCTCTTT. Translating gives CASSLSWDRVVLF.